A few counts support the clone carrying this T cell receptor (beta chain). The antigen is not known. The sample is drawn from a study of cytomegalovirus exposure and HLA in healthy donors. Study in general: The early release's HLA-typed donors yielded 65 million to 85 million unique TCRs.

Overall study findings and caveats: According to reports, the classifier identified cytomegalovirus status with high specificity and sensitivity.

CDR3 length equals 13 residues. CDR1 is SGHNT, CDR2 YYREEE, per germline (reference sequence). V lost 4 bases and J 7 bases, leaving 12 bases between the germline ends. Researchers ran the PCR with 60 Vbeta and 13 Jbeta primers. TCRdb keeps only in-frame clones here, not all; method: immunoSEQ multiplex PCR. The sample holds fewer than 130,000 clones, 76% seen once. This receptor was obtained from a young man in good health and CMV-seropositive. Source material: PBMCs. The gene calls are TRBV5-4 and TRBJ2-1; tentative D call: TRBD1 (5 bases). The DNA of the CDR3 is TGTGCCAGCAGCGACCAGGGTGGGAATGAGCAGTTCTTC. This gives the protein CASSDQGGNEQFF.